This entry concerns a single T cell receptor (beta chain). In the authors' workflow: Researchers report that nucleated cell counts were estimated from reference gene primer amplification. Only in-frame clones appear in the TCRdb table, and some are missing; sequencing was by immunoSEQ multiplex PCR. For V, J and clone size, that table is used; D and trimming come from the DNA. Here the sample spans 80,000 or so clones, approximately 81% being singletons. This sample was taken from a study of blood T cell repertoires in COVID-19. Study-wide background: Some COVID-19 samples were acute and others convalescent; all came from the United States, Italy and Spain. From T cells, B-cell-depleted T cells, or PBMCs came the material, which was cDNA or gDNA.

In germline, CDR1 is MNHEY, CDR2 SVGAGI. The CDR3 runs 13 residues. V was clipped by 6 bases and J by 2 bases; unmatched bases: 3. The Seattle patients, enrolled during active infection, were followed longitudinally. Sequenced input: peripheral blood. The sequence was collected from a man aged 55 to 70 with COVID-19, enrolled during active disease. V is TRBV6-5 and J is TRBJ1-2, with 7 bases fitting TRBD1. CDR3 in amino acids: CASSDRENYGYTF. The CDR3 DNA sequence: TGTGCCAGCAGCGACAGGGAGAACTATGGCTACACCTTC.